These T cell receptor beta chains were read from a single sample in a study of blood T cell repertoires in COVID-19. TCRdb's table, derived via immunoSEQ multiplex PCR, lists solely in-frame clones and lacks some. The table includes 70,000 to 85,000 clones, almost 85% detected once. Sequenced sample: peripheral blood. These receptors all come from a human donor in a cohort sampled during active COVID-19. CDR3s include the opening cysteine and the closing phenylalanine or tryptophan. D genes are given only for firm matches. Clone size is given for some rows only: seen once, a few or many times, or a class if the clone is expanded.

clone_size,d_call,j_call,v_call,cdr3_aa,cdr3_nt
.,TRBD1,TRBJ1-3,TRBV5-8,CASSDGQGHSGNTIYF,TGTGCCAGCAGCGACGGACAGGGCCACTCTGGAAACACCATATATTTT
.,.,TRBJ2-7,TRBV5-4,CASSNDGLYEQYF,TGTGCCAGCAGCAATGACGGACTCTACGAGCAGTACTTC
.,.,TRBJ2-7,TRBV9,CASSVEFRGYEQYF,TGTGCCAGCAGCGTTGAATTCAGAGGCTACGAGCAGTACTTC
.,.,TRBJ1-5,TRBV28,CASRPGVGQPQHF,TGTGCCAGCAGGCCCGGAGTTGGACAGCCCCAGCATTTT
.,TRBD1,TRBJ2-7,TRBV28,CASSKDRGKFDEQYF,TGTGCCAGCAGTAAGGACAGGGGAAAATTCGACGAGCAGTACTTC
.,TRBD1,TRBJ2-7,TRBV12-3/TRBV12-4,CASNLGQGYEQYF,TGTGCCAGCAACTTAGGACAGGGCTACGAGCAGTACTTC
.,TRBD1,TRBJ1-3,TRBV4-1,CASSQARDRGSGNTIYF,TGCGCCAGCAGCCAAGCCAGGGACAGGGGATCTGGAAACACCATATATTTT
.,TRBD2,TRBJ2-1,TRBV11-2,CASSLGLAGDRDEQFF,TGTGCCAGCAGCTTAGGACTAGCGGGGGACCGGGATGAGCAGTTCTTC
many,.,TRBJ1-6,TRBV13,CASSFRQGYNSPLHF,TGTGCCAGCAGCTTTCGGCAGGGTTATAATTCACCCCTCCACTTT
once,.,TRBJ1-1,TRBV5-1,CASSVQTRTAGGTEAFF,TGCGCCAGCAGCGTACAAACCCGGACGGCGGGTGGCACTGAAGCTTTCTTT
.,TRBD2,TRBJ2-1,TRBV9,CASTTSGGYNEQFF,TGTGCCAGCACGACTAGCGGGGGTTACAATGAGCAGTTCTTC
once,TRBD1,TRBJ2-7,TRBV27,CASSVGTDLYEQYF,TGTGCCAGCAGTGTTGGGACAGACCTCTACGAGCAGTACTTC
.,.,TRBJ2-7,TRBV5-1,CASSHGGTASSYEQYF,TGCGCCAGCAGCCACGGCGGGACGGCTAGCTCCTACGAGCAGTACTTC
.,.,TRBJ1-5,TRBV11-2,CASSSPGEGQPQHF,TGTGCCAGCAGCTCCCCAGGGGAGGGTCAGCCCCAGCATTTT
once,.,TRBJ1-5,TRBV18,CASSPETARNQPQHF,TGTGCCAGCTCACCAGAGACAGCCCGCAATCAGCCCCAGCATTTT
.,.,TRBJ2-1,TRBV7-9,CASSSLQGPPAINEQFF,TGTGCCAGCAGCTCTCTTCAGGGCCCACCGGCTATTAATGAGCAGTTCTTC
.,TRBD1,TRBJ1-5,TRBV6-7,CASSGKHRGRGNQPQHF,TGTGCCAGCAGTGGGAAACACAGGGGACGTGGCAATCAGCCCCAGCATTTT
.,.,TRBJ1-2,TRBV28,CASEDRRTNYGYTF,TGTGCCAGCGAAGACAGGCGCACTAACTATGGCTACACCTTC
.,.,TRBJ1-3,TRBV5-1,CASSPLTLGYAGNTIYF,TGCGCCAGCAGCCCTTTGACCCTCGGGTACGCTGGAAACACCATATATTTT
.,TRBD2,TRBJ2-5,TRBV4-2,CASSQDWGGTRETQYF,TGTGCCAGCAGCCAAGACTGGGGGGGGACTCGGGAGACCCAGTACTTC
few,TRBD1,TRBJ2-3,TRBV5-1,CASSQGQGRGTDTQYF,TGCGCCAGCAGCCAAGGACAGGGGAGGGGAACAGATACGCAGTATTTT
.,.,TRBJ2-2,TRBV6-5,CASSYTQGFRSGELFF,TGTGCCAGCAGTTACACCCAGGGATTTCGGTCCGGGGAGCTGTTTTTT
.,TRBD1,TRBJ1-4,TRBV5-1,CASSSSPGQGKEKLFF,TGCGCCAGCAGCTCTTCCCCGGGACAGGGGAAAGAAAAACTGTTTTTT
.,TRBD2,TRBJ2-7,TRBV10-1,CASSEGLAGSYEQYF,TGCGCCAGCAGTGAGGGACTAGCGGGCTCCTACGAGCAGTACTTC
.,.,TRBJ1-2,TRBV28,CASSLGGYGYTF,TGTGCCAGCAGTTTGGGGGGCTATGGCTACACCTTC
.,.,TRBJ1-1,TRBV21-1,CAKPKDGLGHDEVATEAFF,TGTGCCAAACCTAAAGACGGTTTGGGACACGACGAAGTCGCCACTGAAGCTTTCTTT
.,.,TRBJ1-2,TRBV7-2,CASSSGRGANYGYTF,TGTGCCAGCAGCTCCGGGCGGGGGGCTAACTATGGCTACACCTTC
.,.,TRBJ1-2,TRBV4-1,CASSRSGGASYGYTF,TGCGCCAGCAGCCGATCCGGGGGGGCTAGCTATGGCTACACCTTC
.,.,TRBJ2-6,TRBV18,CASSPEHSGANVLTF,TGTGCCAGCTCACCAGAGCACTCTGGGGCCAACGTCCTGACTTTC
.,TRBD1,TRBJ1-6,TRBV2,CASSGDRTPNSPLHF,TGTGCCAGCAGTGGGGACAGGACTCCTAATTCACCCCTCCACTTT
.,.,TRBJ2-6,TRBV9,CASSVEVASGANVLTF,TGTGCCAGCAGCGTAGAGGTAGCCTCTGGGGCCAACGTCCTGACTTTC
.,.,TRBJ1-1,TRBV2,CASSDRVGTEAFF,TGTGCCAGCAGTGACAGGGTGGGCACTGAAGCTTTCTTT
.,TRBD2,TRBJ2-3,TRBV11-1,CASSSRTRGTDTQYF,TGTGCCAGCAGCTCCCGGACTAGAGGCACAGATACGCAGTATTTT
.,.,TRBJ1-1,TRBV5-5,CASSLVWGAGTEAFF,TGTGCCAGCAGCTTGGTCTGGGGCGCAGGCACTGAAGCTTTCTTT
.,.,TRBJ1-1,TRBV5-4,CASSFRGITEAFF,TGTGCCAGCAGCTTTAGGGGGATTACTGAAGCTTTCTTT
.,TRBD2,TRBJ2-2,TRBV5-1,CASSASGLAYTGELFF,TGCGCCAGCAGCGCCTCCGGACTAGCGTACACCGGGGAGCTGTTTTTT
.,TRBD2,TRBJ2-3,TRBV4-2,CASSPNLGAGGADTQYF,TGTGCCAGCAGCCCCAACCTTGGAGCGGGGGGTGCAGATACGCAGTATTTT
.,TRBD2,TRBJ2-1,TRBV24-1,CATGSASGGHWNEQFF,TGTGCCACCGGAAGTGCTAGCGGGGGTCATTGGAATGAGCAGTTCTTC
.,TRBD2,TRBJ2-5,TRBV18,CASSPTGRLAKTQYF,TGTGCCAGCTCACCAACCGGGAGGCTAGCGAAGACCCAGTACTTC
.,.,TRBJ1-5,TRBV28,CASSLNSAISNQPQHF,TGTGCCAGCAGTTTAAACAGTGCAATTAGCAATCAGCCCCAGCATTTT
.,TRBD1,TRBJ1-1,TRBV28,CASRPGGTGAFF,TGTGCCAGCAGACCTGGGGGGACAGGGGCTTTCTTT